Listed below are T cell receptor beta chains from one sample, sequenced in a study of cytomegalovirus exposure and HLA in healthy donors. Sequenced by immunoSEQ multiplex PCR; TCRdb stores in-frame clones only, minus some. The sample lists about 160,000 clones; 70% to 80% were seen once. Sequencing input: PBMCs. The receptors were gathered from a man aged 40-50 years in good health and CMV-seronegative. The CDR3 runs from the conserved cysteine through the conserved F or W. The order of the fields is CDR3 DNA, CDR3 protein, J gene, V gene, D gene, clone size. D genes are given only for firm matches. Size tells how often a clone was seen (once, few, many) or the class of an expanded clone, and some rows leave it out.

TGTGCCAGCAGCCCTAAAGCCCCGGGGGATACGCAGTATTTT | CASSPKAPGDTQYF | TRBJ2-3 | TRBV9 | NA | NA
TGCGCCAGCAGTGAGTCGATTGTGGCTAGCGGGGTAAACAATGAGCAGTTCTTC | CASSESIVASGVNNEQFF | TRBJ2-1 | TRBV10-1 | TRBD2 | NA
TGCGCCAGCAGCTTGGTATCGAACACCGGGGAGCTGTTTTTT | CASSLVSNTGELFF | TRBJ2-2 | TRBV5-1 | NA | NA
TGTGCCAGCACCCGACCGGGACTAGCGGGAGTGGTTGAGCAGTTCTTC | CASTRPGLAGVVEQFF | TRBJ2-1 | TRBV7-8 | TRBD2 | once
TGTGCCAGCTCACCGGTACAGGGCGATGGCTACACCTTC | CASSPVQGDGYTF | TRBJ1-2 | TRBV18 | NA | NA
TGTGCCAGCAGCTTGACTAGCGACTACAATGAGCAGTTCTTC | CASSLTSDYNEQFF | TRBJ2-1 | TRBV5-5 | TRBD2 | NA
TGTGCCAGCAGTTTATCAGCAGGGGCGACCTACGAGCAGTACTTC | CASSLSAGATYEQYF | TRBJ2-7 | TRBV27 | NA | NA
TGCGCCAGCAGCTTGGGCCAGGGGCTAGCGGGAGACAATGAGCAGTTCTTC | CASSLGQGLAGDNEQFF | TRBJ2-1 | TRBV5-1 | TRBD2 | NA
TGTGCCTGGAGTCGGACAGGGGGCTCCGTTGGGGCCAACGGCCTGACTTTC | CAWSRTGGSVGANGLTF | TRBJ2-6 | TRBV30 | TRBD1 | few
TGTGCCTGGAGGGAGACCTTCAATTCACCCCTCCACTTT | CAWRETFNSPLHF | TRBJ1-6 | TRBV30 | NA | NA
TGCGCCAGCAGCCCGGGACAGACCTCGTACAATGAGCAGTTCTTC | CASSPGQTSYNEQFF | TRBJ2-1 | TRBV5-1 | TRBD1 | few
TGTGCCAGCAGTGAAAGGGGGTTGGTGAACACTGAAGCTTTCTTT | CASSERGLVNTEAFF | TRBJ1-1 | TRBV2 | NA | NA
TGTGCCAGCAGCGCAGCAGGCCCCTCTGGCTACACCTTC | CASSAAGPSGYTF | TRBJ1-2 | TRBV7-9 | NA | NA
TGTGCCAGCAGCTTGGGTTGGCAATTTCTCTCCTACGAGCAGTACTTC | CASSLGWQFLSYEQYF | TRBJ2-7 | TRBV5-6 | NA | NA
TGTGCCAGCAGTGACCTTAGGACAGGGAATAGCAATCAGCCCCAGCATTTT | CASSDLRTGNSNQPQHF | TRBJ1-5 | TRBV6-1 | TRBD1 | NA
TGTGCCAGTAGTATCCTAGCGGGGGGGAGAGATACGCAGTATTTT | CASSILAGGRDTQYF | TRBJ2-3 | TRBV19 | TRBD2 | NA
TGTGCCAGCAGTTTAGGAGGCCTCGGGGAGCTGTTTTTT | CASSLGGLGELFF | TRBJ2-2 | TRBV27 | NA | NA
TGTGCCAGCAGCCTAGGGAGTTGGGGCACAGATACGCAGTATTTT | CASSLGSWGTDTQYF | TRBJ2-3 | TRBV7-2 | NA | NA
TGTGCCAGCTCACCAGAGCCTTACAATCAGCCCCAGCATTTT | CASSPEPYNQPQHF | TRBJ1-5 | TRBV18 | NA | NA
TGTGCCAGTACCCCCCACGGGACAGGGGGCGCCGGGACTGAAGCTTTCTTT | CASTPHGTGGAGTEAFF | TRBJ1-1 | TRBV19 | TRBD1 | once
TGTGCCAGCAGTATTGCCCAGGGTAGTGGTGGCTACACCTTC | CASSIAQGSGGYTF | TRBJ1-2 | TRBV2 | NA | once
TGTGCCTGGGGAACCAAGGGGGCTTCCTTCTCTGGGGCCAACGTCCTGACTTTC | CAWGTKGASFSGANVLTF | TRBJ2-6 | TRBV30 | TRBD1 | NA
TGTGCCTGGAGTCCCGGGACAGAGTTTAAAGAAGCCCAGTACTTC | CAWSPGTEFKEAQYF | TRBJ2-5 | TRBV30 | TRBD1 | NA
TGTGCCAGCAGCCCGGGACTAGTTCGTGAGCAGTTCTTC | CASSPGLVREQFF | TRBJ2-1 | TRBV14 | TRBD2 | NA
TGTGCCAGCAGTGCTTCGGGAGCCTACGAGCAGTACTTC | CASSASGAYEQYF | TRBJ2-7 | TRBV27 | NA | NA
TGTGCCAGCGGTAGAGAGGGAGGCCATCAGCCCCAGCATTTT | CASGREGGHQPQHF | TRBJ1-5 | TRBV19 | NA | NA
TGTGCCAGCAGCTTCAATCCCTCCGGGACTAGCGGCACAGATACGCAGTATTTT | CASSFNPSGTSGTDTQYF | TRBJ2-3 | TRBV7-8 | TRBD2 | NA